This T cell receptor (beta chain) came from a study of cytomegalovirus exposure and HLA in healthy donors. Overall study: Approximately 180 million T cells yielded 90 million to 130 million unique TCR beta sequences in earlier analysis.

Primers: 60 Vbeta forward and 13 Jbeta reverse. Only in-frame clones appear in the TCRdb table, and some are missing; sequencing was by immunoSEQ multiplex PCR. This sample has about 130,000 clones; 65% to 90% occur once, and the top ten carry about 1.2%. Germline CDR1 and CDR2: SGHTA and FQGTGA. After removal of 5 bases from V and 8 bases from J, the junction contained 14 bases not matched to a gene. The CDR3 loop spans 15 amino acids. The receptor was derived from a girl aged 2 to 10 in good health and CMV-seronegative. The sequenced sample was PBMCs. This rearrangement joins TRBV7-3 to TRBJ2-7, with 8 nucleotides matching TRBD2. CDR3 loop: CASSPGASGRAKQYF. CDR3 sequence (DNA): TGTGCCAGCAGCCCGGGCGCTAGCGGGCGGGCAAAGCAGTACTTC.